This T cell receptor beta chain was sequenced for a study of human T cells and chemical hapten exposure. From the RACE reads, TCRdb called clonotypes with MiXCR, one entry per CDR3 protein. The sample yields more than 70,000 distinct CDR3 sequences, roughly 12% seen once. The table lists this clonotype with a few counts. The time point was: patch test 1, 2 weeks after DPC sensitization. The treatment: therapeutic diphenylcyclopropenone sensitization with weekly scalp DPC. This clonotype was obtained from a woman aged 55-69 years with alopecia areata. Some clones in this sample may be carry-over from other donors' samples. This sample comprised whole blood, obtained in connection with sensitization to the hapten diphenylcyclopropenone (DPC).

CDR3 bases: TGTGCCAGCAGCTTAAGCCCGACACAGGGGGCAGATACGCAGTATTTT. This sequence encodes CASSLSPTQGADTQYF. This chain connects TRBV7-3 to TRBJ2-3; TRBD1 aligns across 8 bases. Germline values: CDR1 SGHTA, CDR2 FQGTGA. V lost 1 base and J lost 4; bases outside the gene matches: 7. This CDR3 region has 16 residues.